This paragraph reports one TCR beta chain. Its antigen is currently unknown. This sample is part of a study of T cells in Graves' hyperthyroidism and ophthalmopathy. This CDR3 region has 15 residues. J gave up 8 bases and V 6 bases, and 6 bases lay outside the gene matches. The V gene's germline CDR1 is SNHLY and CDR2 FYNNEI. Notes on the study in general: A 13 V-J model separated ophthalmopathy from stable hyperthyroidism.

Hyperthyroidism in the patients, aged 18 to 65, was newly diagnosed and under 2 months in duration. Fresh peripheral blood, around 10 ml, yielded the PBMCs. Amplification targeted TCR beta CDR3 regions from RNA transcripts. RT-PCR in the first round (using the HTBI primer set) targeted the TCR CDR3. TCRdb independently ran MiXCR on the multiplex PCR reads; one entry per CDR3 protein. The table records about 400,000 distinct CDR3 sequences, 15% to 18% of them present only once. This receptor was obtained from a woman aged 18-35 years with Graves' hyperthyroidism. The V and J genes are TRBV2 and TRBJ2-1, with 14 bases lining up with TRBD2. The sequencing sample was made of blood. The CDR3 region is CASSTTSGRVYEQFF. The CDR3 coding sequence is TGTGCCAGCAGCACGACTAGCGGGAGGGTATATGAGCAGTTCTTC.